The next 5 T cell receptor beta chains were all read from a single sample in a study of T cells in Graves' hyperthyroidism and ophthalmopathy. What was amplified from RNA transcripts were TCR beta CDR3 regions. The HTBI primer set was used in a first-round RT-PCR of the TCR CDR3. TCRdb re-called the multiplex PCR reads through MiXCR, storing one row per CDR3 protein. The table lists 400,000 to 450,000 distinct CDR3 sequences, about 15% of them singletons. Sequencing was done on a sample of blood. The source of these receptors is a man aged 18-30 years with Graves' ophthalmopathy.

This chain links TRBV6-1 with TRBJ1-5; D remains ambiguous. The CDR3 covers 13 residues. V was cut by 4 bases and J by 3 bases, with 7 bases left in between. CDR1 and CDR2 (germline): MNHNS, SASEGT. CDR3 protein: CASSGLLNQPQHF. CDR3 sequence (DNA): TGTGCCAGCAGTGGACTCCTCAATCAGCCCCAGCATTTT.

This clonotype was picked up many times. The genes are TRBV18 and TRBJ2-1; D remains ambiguous. Germline lookup yields CDR1 KGHSH and CDR2 LQKENI. Trimming shortened V by 0 bases and J by 5 bases, and 8 bases separated the two germline ends. The CDR3 runs 14 residues. CDR3 amino acids: CASSPPFTNNEQFF. As DNA, the CDR3 is TGTGCCAGCTCACCACCGTTCACAAACAATGAGCAGTTCTTC. Together with reference TRBV18 and TRBJ2-1, the CDR3 gives the full variable domain: NAGVMQNPRHLVRRRGQEARLRCSPMKGHSHVYWYRQLPEEGLKFMVYLQKENIIDESGMPKERFSAEFPKEGPSILRIQQVVRGDSAAYFCASSPPFTNNEQFFGPGTRLTVL.

This clonotype has at least ten counts. The rearrangement joins TRBV12-3 or TRBV12-4 to TRBJ2-4; the D is unclear. V lost 4 bases and J lost 9, with 13 bases in between. The CDR3 totals 13 residues. The CDR3 spells CASSSPLKAIQYF. The CDR3 DNA reads TGTGCCAGCAGTTCCCCCCTGAAGGCCATTCAGTACTTC.

This clonotype was counted ten times or more. V is TRBV20-1 and J is TRBJ2-7, with 12 bases aligning to TRBD2. CDR3 length: 16 residues. Trimming removed 0 bases from V and 2 bases from J; junction bases left unmatched: 5. The germline V gene has CDR1 DFQATT and CDR2 SNEGSKA (reference sequence). CDR3 amino acids: CSARELAGGRAYEQYF. CDR3 sequence (DNA): TGCAGTGCTAGAGAACTAGCGGGAGGTAGGGCCTACGAGCAGTACTTC.

This clonotype was counted many times. J is TRBJ2-3 and V is TRBV5-5; the match to TRBD2 covers 8 bases. Losses at the gene ends were 1 base for V and 2 bases for J; bases not matched to a gene: 9. This CDR3 spans 17 amino acids. Germline V lookup: CDR1 SGHKS, CDR2 YYEKEE (reference sequence). CDR3 sequence (DNA): TGTGCCAGCAGCTTGTTTAGCGGGGATACAACCACAGATACGCAGTATTTT. Residues: CASSLFSGDTTTDTQYF.